These 17 T cell receptor beta chains came from one sample sequenced in a study of T-cell memory formation after mild COVID-19. Each CDR3 protein gets one entry after TCRdb re-called the 5' RACE reads with MiXCR. The table shows 450,000 or so distinct CDR3 sequences, with 25% occurring only once. Specimen: PBMCs or a T cell subset sorted from them (not recorded which). Source of these receptors: an adult woman who had mild COVID-19 (a few samples of this study predate the infection). Cell type and time point are not known.

The chain joins TRBV12-3 or TRBV12-4 to TRBJ1-1, with 8 bases identical to TRBD1. The length of the CDR3 is 14 residues. Trimming at V came to 3 bases and at J to 5 bases, leaving 5 bases not matched to a gene. CDR3: CASSFNRGRTEAFF. In DNA form, the CDR3 reads TGTGCCAGCAGTTTCAACAGGGGGAGGACTGAAGCTTTCTTT.

This clonotype was detected only a few times. This chain uses TRBV9 with TRBJ2-5; TRBD2 agrees at 8 bases. After removal of 0 bases from V and 5 bases from J, the junction contained 9 bases not matched to a gene. The CDR3 covers 16 residues. The germline gives CDR1 SGDLS, CDR2 YYNGEE. This CDR3 reads CASSVAVRGAMETQYF. Here the CDR3 DNA reads TGTGCCAGCAGCGTAGCTGTGCGGGGGGCCATGGAGACCCAGTACTTC.

This clonotype was counted a single time. CDR3 nucleotide sequence: TGTGCCAGCATTGAGGGGGCGTCTTACGAGCAGTTCTTC. Translating gives CASIEGASYEQFF. V gene TRBV6-1 combines with J gene TRBJ2-1; 7 bases align to TRBD1. This CDR3 is built from 13 residues. Trimming cost V 7 bases and J 10 bases; bases outside gene matches: 10. From germline, CDR1 is MNHNS and CDR2 SASEGT.

This clonotype was observed a few times. The CDR3 sequence: CASSSPSRDEKLFF. The CDR3 nucleotides are TGTGCCAGCAGCTCGCCTAGCAGGGACGAAAAACTGTTTTTT. This chain links TRBV7-9 with TRBJ1-4, with a possible D match to TRBD1 (5 bases). In germline, CDR1 is SEHNR, CDR2 FQNEAQ (reference sequence). With 4 bases removed from V and 8 bases from J, the gap between germline ends came to 14 bases. The CDR3 is 14 amino acids. Complete variable domain (other parts from reference TRBV7-9 and TRBJ1-4): DTGVSQNPRHKITKRGQNVTFRCDPISEHNRLYWYRQTLGQGPEFLTYFQNEAQLEKSRLLSDRFSAERPKGSFSTLEIQRTEQGDSAMYLCASSSPSRDEKLFFGSGTQLSVL.

In its sample, this clonotype was seen a few times. The genes are TRBV9 and TRBJ2-7, with 7 bases matching TRBD2. This CDR3 is built from 14 residues. V lost 0 bases and J lost 2; bases outside the gene matches: 2. Germline values: CDR1 SGDLS, CDR2 YYNGEE. CDR3 nucleotides: TGTGCCAGCAGCGTAGGGGAGGGAACCTACGAGCAGTACTTC. Translation: CASSVGEGTYEQYF.

The V and J genes are TRBV20-1 and TRBJ2-2; D uncertain. Germline CDR1 and CDR2: DFQATT and SNEGSKA (reference sequence). The V end was cut by 1 base, the J end by 1 base, with 7 bases between. The CDR3 has 14 residues. CDR3 DNA sequence: TGCAGTGCTAGAGGGCCTTTGAACACCGGGGAGCTGTTTTTT. It codes for CSARGPLNTGELFF.

The sample holds a few counts of this clonotype. V usage is TRBV4-1 and J usage is TRBJ2-7; D not certain. V was pared by 0 bases and J by 2 bases, with 5 bases between. Per the germline V gene, CDR1 is MGHRA and CDR2 is YSYEKL. The CDR3 sequence is 13 residues long. DNA for the CDR3: TGCGCCAGCAGCCAAGATCTGGCCTACGAGCAGTACTTC. Protein: CASSQDLAYEQYF.

This clonotype was seen only a few times. The chain recombines TRBV24-1 with TRBJ2-2; D unclear. The germline gives CDR1 KGHDR, CDR2 SFDVKD. The CDR3 totals 15 residues. The V end lost 7 bases, the J end lost 6 bases, and 17 bases lay between the germline ends. DNA of the CDR3: TGTGCCACCAGCGAACCATTGGGTCTGGCCGGGGAGCTGTTTTTT. This sequence encodes CATSEPLGLAGELFF.

This clonotype was detected only a few times. The DNA for the CDR3 is TGTGCCACCAGCAGAGCCGCCCATGAAGCTTTCTTT. It specifies CATSRAAHEAFF. The gene calls are TRBV15 and TRBJ1-1; D not resolved. V lost 1 base and J lost 7, with 7 bases in between. Germline lookup yields CDR1 LNHNV and CDR2 YYDKDF (reference sequence). The CDR3 runs to 12 residues.

The rearrangement uses TRBV9 and TRBJ1-6; 8 bases fit TRBD1. From germline, CDR1 is SGDLS and CDR2 YYNGEE. CDR3 length: 15 residues. J gave up 8 bases and V 3 bases, and 7 bases lay outside the gene matches. The CDR3 protein is CASSESDRGYSPLHF. CDR3 nucleotide sequence: TGTGCCAGCAGCGAAAGTGACAGGGGCTATTCACCCCTCCACTTT.

The chain combines TRBV30 with TRBJ2-1; D is perhaps TRBD1 (5 bases). Germline V gives CDR1 GTSNPN, CDR2 SVGIG (reference sequence). V lost 3 bases, J lost 1 base, and 7 bases lay in between. The CDR3 runs to 13 residues. CDR3 amino acids: CAWRTVSYNEQFF. DNA for the CDR3: TGTGCCTGGAGGACAGTTTCCTACAATGAGCAGTTCTTC. Full variable domain (missing parts from reference TRBV30 and TRBJ2-1): SQTIHQWPATLVQPVGSPLSLECTVEGTSNPNLYWYRQAAGRGLQLLFYSVGIGQISSEVPQNLSASRPQDRQFILSSKKLLLSDSGFYLCAWRTVSYNEQFFGPGTRLTVL.

There are a few counts of this clonotype. The J gene is TRBJ2-1, the V gene TRBV19, with 8 positions matching TRBD2. Germline V gives CDR1 LNHDA, CDR2 SQIVND (reference sequence). The CDR3 runs 16 residues. V shed 3 bases, J shed 5 bases, and the junction held 9 bases outside the gene matches. CDR3 in DNA: TGTGCCAGTAGTATGGGAAGCGGGAGTATCAACAATGAGCAGTTCTTC. As protein: CASSMGSGSINNEQFF.

This clonotype was seen a few times. The rearrangement joins TRBV29-1 to TRBJ1-1; TRBD1 aligns across 11 bases. This CDR3 comprises 12 residues. The germline gives CDR1 SQVTM, CDR2 ANQGSEA. V gave up 1 base and J gave up 12 bases; unmatched junction bases: 4. DNA for the CDR3: TGCAGCGTTGAAGTGGGACAGGGGGTATCTTTCTTT. It yields the protein CSVEVGQGVSFF.

This chain joins TRBV9 and TRBJ2-7; D is unclear. V dropped 3 bases and J dropped 1 base, with 11 bases sitting between them. The CDR3 covers 14 residues. Germline CDR1 and CDR2: SGDLS and YYNGEE. In DNA form, the CDR3 reads TGTGCCAGCAGCGCCTCCGGACGATCCTACGAGCAGTACTTC. Its translation: CASSASGRSYEQYF. Looking up the rest from reference TRBV9 and TRBJ2-7 gives the full variable domain: DSGVTQTPKHLITATGQRVTLRCSPRSGDLSVYWYQQSLDQGLQFLIQYYNGEERAKGNILERFSAQQFPDLHSELNLSSLELGDSALYFCASSASGRSYEQYFGPGTRLTVT.

V and J are TRBV5-1 and TRBJ2-3; perhaps TRBD2 as D (5 bases). Germline V gives CDR1 SGHRS, CDR2 YFSETQ. This CDR3 is built from 16 residues. V lost 4 bases and J 0 bases, leaving 15 bases between the germline ends. CDR3 nucleotide sequence: TGCGCCAGCAGCCCCCTCGGGATTGGTAGCACAGATACGCAGTATTTT. It yields the protein CASSPLGIGSTDTQYF.

This clonotype was detected a few times. This rearrangement joins TRBV5-1 to TRBJ2-7; 12 nucleotides align to TRBD1. CDR3 length: 14 residues. The ends lost 7 bases at V and 4 bases at J; junction bases unmatched: 6. Germline-derived CDR1 and CDR2 are SGHRS and YFSETQ. CDR3 nucleotides: TGCGCCAGCCACTGGGGACAGGGGGCTTACGAGCAGTACTTC. Its protein product is CASHWGQGAYEQYF. The full variable domain, in which reference TRBV5-1 and TRBJ2-7 provide the parts outside the CDR3, is KAGVTQTPRYLIKTRGQQVTLSCSPISGHRSVSWYQQTPGQGLQFLFEYFSETQRNKGNFPGRFSGRQFSNSRSEMNVSTLELGDSALYLCASHWGQGAYEQYFGPGTRLTVT.

This chain links TRBV13 with TRBJ1-1; perhaps TRBD1 as D (5 bases). Germline assignment: CDR1 PRHDT and CDR2 FYEKMQ (reference sequence). Trimming removed 5 bases at V and 0 bases at J, with 22 bases between. The CDR3 is made up of 18 amino acids. CDR3 sequence reads: CASSGAGTFLGLNTEAFF. As DNA, the CDR3 is TGTGCCAGCAGCGGCGCCGGGACGTTCCTGGGGCTGAACACTGAAGCTTTCTTT.